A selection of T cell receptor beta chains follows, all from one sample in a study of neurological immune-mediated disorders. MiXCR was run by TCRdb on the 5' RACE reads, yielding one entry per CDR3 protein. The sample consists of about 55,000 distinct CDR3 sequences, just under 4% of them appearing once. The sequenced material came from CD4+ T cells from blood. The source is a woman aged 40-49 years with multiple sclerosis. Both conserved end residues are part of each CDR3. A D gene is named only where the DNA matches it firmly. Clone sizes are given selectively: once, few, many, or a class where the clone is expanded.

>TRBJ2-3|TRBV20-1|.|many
TGCAGTGCTAGGTCACAGGGAGCAGATACGCAGTATTTT
CSARSQGADTQYF
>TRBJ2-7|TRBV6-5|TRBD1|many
TGTGCCAGGGGAACCGGGACAGGGGACTACGAGCAGTACTTC
CARGTGTGDYEQYF
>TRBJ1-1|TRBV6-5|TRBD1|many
TGTGCCAGCAGTTACTCGTGGGACAGGAAAGACACTGAAGCTTTCTTT
CASSYSWDRKDTEAFF
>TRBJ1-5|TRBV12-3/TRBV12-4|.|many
TGTGCCAGCAGTCGGAATCAGCCCCAGCATTTT
CASSRNQPQHF
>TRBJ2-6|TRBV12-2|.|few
TGTGCAAGTCGCTTAGGTCGAGGACTAGAATCTGGGGCCAACGTCCTGACTTTC
CASRLGRGLESGANVLTF
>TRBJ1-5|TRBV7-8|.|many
TGTGCCAGCAGCTTACGGGGGGCGGATAGCAATCAGCCCCAGCATTTT
CASSLRGADSNQPQHF
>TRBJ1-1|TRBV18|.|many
TGTGCCAGCTCACCAGGAGTTCTGCGGGACACTGAAGCTTTCTTT
CASSPGVLRDTEAFF
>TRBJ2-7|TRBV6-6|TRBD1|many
TGTGCCAGCAGGGGGACAGGGAACTACGAGCAGTACTTC
CASRGTGNYEQYF
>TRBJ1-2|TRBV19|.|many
TGTGCCAGTAGTCCCCGCTGGAAGGGATTAGAAGGCTACACCTTC
CASSPRWKGLEGYTF
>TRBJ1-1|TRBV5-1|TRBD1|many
TGCGCCAGCAGCTTGGAACAGGGGTTACTCACTGAAGCTTTCTTT
CASSLEQGLLTEAFF
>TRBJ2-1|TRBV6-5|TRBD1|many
TGTGCCAGCAGAAAGTCAGGGGGTGTTAAATACAATGAGCAGTTCTTC
CASRKSGGVKYNEQFF
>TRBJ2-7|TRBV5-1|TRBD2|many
TGCGCCAGCACTAGCGGGGGCAGCTCCTACGAGCAGTACTTC
CASTSGGSSYEQYF
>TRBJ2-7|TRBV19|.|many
TGTGCCAGTAGTATTTTTCCCGGGACCTTCTACGAGCAGTACTTC
CASSIFPGTFYEQYF
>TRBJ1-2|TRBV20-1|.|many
TGCAGTGCTAGAGGAGGGGGAGAACACTATGGCTACACCTTC
CSARGGGEHYGYTF
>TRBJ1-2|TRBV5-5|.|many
TGTGCCAGCAGCCGGGGAGGGGAGTACTATGGCTACACCTTC
CASSRGGEYYGYTF
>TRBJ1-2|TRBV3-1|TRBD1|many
TGTGCCAGCAGTTCTTCCGGGACAGACTATGGCTACACCTTC
CASSSSGTDYGYTF
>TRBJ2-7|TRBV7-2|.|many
TGTGCCAGCAGCTTAGACAGGTACTCCTACGAGCAGTACTTC
CASSLDRYSYEQYF
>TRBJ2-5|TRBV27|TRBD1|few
TGTGCCAGCAGTTTAAGGCCCCGGGACAGGGGGATGGAGACCCAGTACTTC
CASSLRPRDRGMETQYF
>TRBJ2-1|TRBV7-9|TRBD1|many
TGTGCCAGCAGCCCCCGTTCCGGGACAGGGGGCAGTACGGCGGGCAATGAGCAGTTCTTC
CASSPRSGTGGSTAGNEQFF
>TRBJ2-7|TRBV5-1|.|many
TGCGCCAGCAGCTTGGGAGGACCCCCCTTGGGCTACGAGCAGTACTTC
CASSLGGPPLGYEQYF
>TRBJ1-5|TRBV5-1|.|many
TGCGCCAGCAGCTTCGGTGGGGCAGGCAATCAGCCCCAGCATTTT
CASSFGGAGNQPQHF
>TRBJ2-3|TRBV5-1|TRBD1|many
TGCGCCAGCAGAGAGGGGGCGCGCACAGATACGCAGTATTTT
CASREGARTDTQYF
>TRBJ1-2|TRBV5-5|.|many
TGTGCCAGCAGCTTCCGGGGTCAGGGCTACACCTTC
CASSFRGQGYTF
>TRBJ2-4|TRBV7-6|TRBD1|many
TGTGCCAGCAGCTCTCTCGGACAGGGCGGCAAAAACATTCAGTACTTC
CASSSLGQGGKNIQYF
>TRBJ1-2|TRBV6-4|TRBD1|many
TGTGCCAGCAGTGCCTCAGGGGGCGTAGGCTATGGCTACACCTTC
CASSASGGVGYGYTF
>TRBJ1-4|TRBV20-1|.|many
TGCAGTGCCTCGACAGGCTCCCTCGGAAAACTGTTTTTT
CSASTGSLGKLFF
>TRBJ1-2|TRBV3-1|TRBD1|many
TGTGCCAGCAGCCATGGACGGACAGGGGGAGTAAATGGCTACACCTTC
CASSHGRTGGVNGYTF
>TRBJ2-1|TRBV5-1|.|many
TGCGCCAGCAGCTTGGGGGGGGCCTTACGCTACAATGAGCAGTTCTTC
CASSLGGALRYNEQFF
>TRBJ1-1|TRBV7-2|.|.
TGTGCCAGCAGCCTCCCGGCGGGGGCGGGTGCTTTCTTT
CASSLPAGAGAFF
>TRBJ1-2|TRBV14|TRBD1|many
TGTGCCAGCAGCCAGACAGGGAACTATGGCTACACCTTC
CASSQTGNYGYTF
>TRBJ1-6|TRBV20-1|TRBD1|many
TGCAGTGCTAGCGGACAGGGTGAGAATTCACCCCTCCACTTT
CSASGQGENSPLHF
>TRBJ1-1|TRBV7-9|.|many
TGTGCCAGCATCAACCCGGGGGACGGAGGCAACACTGAAGCTTTCTTT
CASINPGDGGNTEAFF
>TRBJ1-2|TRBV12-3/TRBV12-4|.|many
TGTGCCAGCAGTTGGAGCAGCAACTATGGCTACACCTTC
CASSWSSNYGYTF
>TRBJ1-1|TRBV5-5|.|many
TGTGCCAGCAGCTACAGCCCCAGAGGCACTGAAGCTTTCTTT
CASSYSPRGTEAFF
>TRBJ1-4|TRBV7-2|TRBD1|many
TGTGCCAGCACGGAGGGACAGGGCCTTAATGAAAAACTGTTTTTT
CASTEGQGLNEKLFF
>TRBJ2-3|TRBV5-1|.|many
TGCGCCAGCAGCCGCCCCCTGGGGGGGGCTGGCACAGATACGCAGTATTTT
CASSRPLGGAGTDTQYF
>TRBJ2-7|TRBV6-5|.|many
TGTGCCAGCAGTTACGATAAGGGGGGCGGAAGTAACTACGAGCAGTACTTC
CASSYDKGGGSNYEQYF
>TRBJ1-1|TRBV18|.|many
TGTGCCAGCTCACTAGAACGGGGCACTGAAGCTTTCTTT
CASSLERGTEAFF
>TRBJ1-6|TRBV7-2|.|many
TGTGCCAGCAGCTTAGCTGGGGTAGGGGATTCACCCCTCCACTTT
CASSLAGVGDSPLHF
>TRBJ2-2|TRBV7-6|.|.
TGTGCCAGCAGCTTGGAACCCCGCACCGGGGAGCTGTTTTTT
CASSLEPRTGELFF
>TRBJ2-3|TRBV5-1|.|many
TGCGCCAGCAGCTTGTTCGAGATCACAGATACGCAGTATTTT
CASSLFEITDTQYF
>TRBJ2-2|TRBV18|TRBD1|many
TGTGCCAGCTCACGGACAGGGACCGGGGAGCTGTTTTTT
CASSRTGTGELFF
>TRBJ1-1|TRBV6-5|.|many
TGTGCCTCCCGTGGGCACTTGAACACTGAAGCTTTCTTT
CASRGHLNTEAFF
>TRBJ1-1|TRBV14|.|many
TGTGCCAGCAGCCAAGTGGGGGGGTATACTGAAGCTTTCTTT
CASSQVGGYTEAFF
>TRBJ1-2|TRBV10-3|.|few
TGTGCCATCAGTGGTAATCAGCACCTCGGGGGCTACACCTTC
CAISGNQHLGGYTF
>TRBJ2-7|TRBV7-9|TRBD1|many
TGTGCCAGCAGCTTTGTGACAGGGGCCTACGAGCAGTACTTC
CASSFVTGAYEQYF
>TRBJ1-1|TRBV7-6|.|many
TGTGCCAGCAGCTTTGTTGCAGGCCTGAACACTGAAGCTTTCTTT
CASSFVAGLNTEAFF
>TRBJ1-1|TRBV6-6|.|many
TGTGCCAGCCGTTTCACTTCCCGCGACCCGGGGGGCCGGGGCACTGAAGCTTTCTTT
CASRFTSRDPGGRGTEAFF
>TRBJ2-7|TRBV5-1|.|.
TGCACCAGCAGCCATACATACGACTGGGTCCACGAGCAGTACTTC
CTSSHTYDWVHEQYF
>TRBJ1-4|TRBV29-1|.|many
TGCAGCGTTGAAGTTGGCCGGAATGAAAAACTGTTTTTT
CSVEVGRNEKLFF
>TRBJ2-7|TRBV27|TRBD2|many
TGTGCCAGCAGCCGCCCGGGACTAGCGGTCGAGCAGTACTTC
CASSRPGLAVEQYF
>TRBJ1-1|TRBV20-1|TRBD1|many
TGCAGTGCTAGAGATCTTGCAGGGGGCACTGAAGCTTTCTTT
CSARDLAGGTEAFF
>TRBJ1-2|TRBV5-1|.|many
TGCGCCAGCAGCTCTATGGGCAGAGACTATGGCTACACCTTC
CASSSMGRDYGYTF
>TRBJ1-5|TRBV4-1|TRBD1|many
TGCGCCAGCAGCCGCCCGGGACAGGGTCCCAATCAGCCCCAGCATTTT
CASSRPGQGPNQPQHF
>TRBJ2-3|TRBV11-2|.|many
TGTGCCAGCAGCTTAGATTCTGTAACAGATACGCAGTATTTT
CASSLDSVTDTQYF
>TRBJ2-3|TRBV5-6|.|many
TGTGCCAGCAGCTTGGGGCCAGGGCGATATCGAGACACAGATACGCAGTATTTT
CASSLGPGRYRDTDTQYF
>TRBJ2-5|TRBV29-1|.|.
TGCACCGTTTCGACAGTGCAAGAGACCCAGTACTTC
CTVSTVQETQYF
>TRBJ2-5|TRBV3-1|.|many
TGTGCCAGCAGCCAAGACACGGGGCGGGAGACCCAGTACTTC
CASSQDTGRETQYF
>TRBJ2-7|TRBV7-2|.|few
TGTGCCAGCAGCTTACCGTACTACGAGCAGTACTTC
CASSLPYYEQYF
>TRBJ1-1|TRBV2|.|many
TGTGCCAGCAGCTTACCCGGGACTCTGAACACTGAAGCTTTCTTT
CASSLPGTLNTEAFF